These 28 T cell receptor beta chains originate from one sample sequenced in a study of T cell repertoires in cytomegalovirus infection. TCRdb reprocessed the reads with MiXCR, giving one entry per CDR3 protein. The sample has around 230,000 distinct CDR3 sequences; 6% to 8% are singletons. Sequencing used PBMCs. Source of these receptors: a human donor in good health (CMV status not recorded). Some clones in this sample may be carry-over from other donors' samples.

This clonotype appeared many times. The V and J genes are TRBV7-8 and TRBJ1-2; D is perhaps TRBD1 (5 bases). CDR1 and CDR2 (germline): SGHVS, FQNEAQ. Trimming pared 5 bases from V and 5 bases from J, leaving 21 bases between. This CDR3 comprises 16 residues. The CDR3 nucleotides read TGTGCCAGCAGCCTCGTTCAGGGCATATCGGTGTATGGCTACACCTTC. Encoded protein: CASSLVQGISVYGYTF.

There are many counts of this clonotype. J is TRBJ1-2 and V is TRBV10-2; D is unresolved. The V end lost 6 bases, the J end lost 8 bases, and 13 bases lay between the germline ends. The germline V gene has CDR1 WSHSY and CDR2 SAAADI. The CDR3 sequence is 12 residues long. CDR3 nucleotides: TGCGCCAGCAGGAATCCCCTGGTCGGCTACACCTTC. This gives the protein CASRNPLVGYTF.

This clonotype has a count of ten or more. This chain uses TRBV20-1 with TRBJ1-2; maybe TRBD1 (5 bases). V lost 7 bases to trimming and J lost 4 bases, with 7 bases between them. CDR3 length equals 10 residues. The germline gives CDR1 DFQATT, CDR2 SNEGSKA (reference sequence). For the CDR3, the DNA is TGCAGTGGACAGTTCTATGGCTACACCTTC. This gives the protein CSGQFYGYTF.

This clonotype was observed at least ten times. V is TRBV7-2 and J is TRBJ1-5, with 8 bases matching TRBD1. The germline V gene encodes CDR1 SGHTA and CDR2 FQGNSA. V lost 5 bases, J lost 6 bases, and 6 bases stayed unmatched. The CDR3 is 14 amino acids. For the CDR3, the DNA is TGTGCCAGCAGCCCCGGACAGGGAGGTCAGCCCCAGCATTTT. It yields the protein CASSPGQGGQPQHF.

The table lists this clonotype with many counts. This chain links TRBV2 with TRBJ2-5, with 9 bases matching TRBD1. CDR1 is SNHLY, CDR2 FYNNEI, per germline. The trim removed 7 bases at V and 6 bases at J, leaving 6 bases unmatched. CDR3 length: 13 residues. This CDR3 reads CASTSGQGKTQYF. In nucleotides, the CDR3 is TGTGCCAGCACCTCCGGACAGGGGAAGACCCAGTACTTC.

The table lists this clonotype with many counts. DNA for the CDR3: TGTGCCAGCAGCTTACGGGGGAGGGTAGCAGGGACCGAGCAGTACTTC. It codes for CASSLRGRVAGTEQYF. The chain employs TRBV7-2 and TRBJ2-7, with 7 bases matching TRBD2. The CDR3 is 16 residues long. Trimming took 2 bases from V and 6 from J; bases not matched to a gene: 13. Germline CDR1 is SGHTA and CDR2 is FQGNSA.

J is TRBJ2-6 and V is TRBV30; 7 bases map to TRBD1. Germline V gene sequence: CDR1 GTSNPN, CDR2 SVGIG (reference sequence). J gave up 0 bases and V 5 bases, and 1 base lay outside the gene matches. The CDR3 is made up of 14 amino acids. The CDR3 loop is CAWGDSSGANVLTF. In nucleotides, the CDR3 is TGTGCCTGGGGGGACAGCTCTGGGGCCAACGTCCTGACTTTC.

This clonotype was counted at least ten times. The chain has TRBV7-9 and TRBJ2-1, with 8 bases that match TRBD2. Germline V gene lookup returns CDR1 SEHNR and CDR2 FQNEAQ (reference sequence). Losses at the gene ends were 2 bases for V and 9 bases for J; bases not matched to a gene: 9. The CDR3 is 15 residues long. The CDR3 nucleotides read TGTGCCAGCAGCTTATTTACGGGGGGGCACGGTGAGCAGTTCTTC. Translating it yields CASSLFTGGHGEQFF.

J is TRBJ1-4 and V is TRBV14, with TRBD1 identical over 9 bases. The V gene's germline CDR1 is SGHDN and CDR2 FVKESK. The CDR3 covers 16 residues. Trimming took 3 bases from V and 8 from J; bases not matched to a gene: 10. CDR3 nucleotide sequence: TGTGCCAGCAGCCACGTGCAGACAGGGGGAGAGGAAAAACTGTTTTTT. Its protein product is CASSHVQTGGEEKLFF.

This clonotype has at least ten counts. The V call is TRBV10-3, the J call TRBJ1-6, with D uncertain. Germline V gives CDR1 ENHRY, CDR2 SYGVKD. There are 13 residues in the CDR3. Deletions cut 3 bases from V and 11 bases from J, with 11 bases between. Written as DNA, the CDR3 is TGTGCCATCAGTGAAGGTGTCGCTACACCCCTCCACTTT. Its translation: CAISEGVATPLHF.

This clonotype was detected ten times or more. V gene TRBV6-2 or TRBV6-3 combines with J gene TRBJ1-4; D is uncertain. The CDR3 sequence is 14 residues long. Trimming left V 6 bases short and J 3 bases short, with 11 bases between. The V gene's germline CDR1 is MNHEY and CDR2 SVGEGT. The DNA for the CDR3 is TGTGCCAGCAGGACCGACGGATCTAATGAAAAACTGTTTTTT. The encoded protein is CASRTDGSNEKLFF.

This clonotype was seen ten or more times. CDR3 residues: CSHGGGDGYTF. CDR3 nucleotides: TGCAGCCATGGGGGCGGGGATGGCTACACCTTC. J is TRBJ1-2 and V is TRBV29-1; perhaps TRBD1 as D (6 bases). The CDR3 sequence is 11 residues long. V lost 8 bases and J lost 6, with 13 bases in between. Germline lookup yields CDR1 SQVTM and CDR2 ANQGSEA.

This clonotype was recorded at least ten times. Here the CDR3 DNA reads TGTGCCAGCAGCGCGGACAGAAATACGCAGTATTTT. It is translated as CASSADRNTQYF. The chain has TRBV2 and TRBJ2-3, with D maybe TRBD1 (6 bases). In germline, CDR1 is SNHLY, CDR2 FYNNEI. V lost 6 bases and J 7 bases, leaving 11 bases between the germline ends. This CDR3 has 12 amino acids. Together with reference TRBV2 and TRBJ2-3, the CDR3 gives the full variable domain: EPEVTQTPSHQVTQMGQEVILRCVPISNHLYFYWYRQILGQKVEFLVSFYNNEISEKSEIFDDQFSVERPDGSNFTLKIRSTKLEDSAMYFCASSADRNTQYFGPGTRLTVL.

This clonotype was recorded many times. This chain joins TRBV7-2 and TRBJ1-1; D possibly corresponds to TRBD1 (5 bases). The V end was cut by 8 bases, the J end by 1 base, with 8 bases between. The germline V gene encodes CDR1 SGHTA and CDR2 FQGNSA. This CDR3 is built from 12 residues. For the CDR3, the DNA is TGTGCCAGCGGGGGGGGGAACACTGAAGCTTTCTTT. As protein: CASGGGNTEAFF.

The table lists this clonotype with many counts. The J gene is TRBJ1-2, the V gene TRBV29-1, with D unclear. Germline CDR1 SQVTM, CDR2 ANQGSEA. The CDR3 is 13 residues long. The germline V and J ends were trimmed by 7 bases and 0 bases, with 12 bases remaining between them. CDR3 region: CSARASPNYGYTF. Here the CDR3 DNA reads TGCAGCGCCAGAGCCTCACCTAACTATGGCTACACCTTC.

The rearrangement links TRBV30 to TRBJ2-1; D might be TRBD2 (6 bases). V was clipped by 4 bases and J by 6 bases, with 13 bases between them. From germline, CDR1 is GTSNPN and CDR2 SVGIG (reference sequence). CDR3 length equals 13 residues. CDR3 in amino acids: CAWKRWGVNEQFF. Here the CDR3 DNA reads TGTGCCTGGAAACGCTGGGGGGTCAATGAGCAGTTCTTC.

This clonotype occurred many times. This chain uses TRBV15 with TRBJ1-5, with 8 bases that match TRBD1. CDR1 LNHNV and CDR2 YYDKDF come from the germline V gene (reference sequence). Losses at the gene ends were 4 bases for V and 5 bases for J; bases not matched to a gene: 7. This CDR3 is 15 amino acids long. The CDR3 sequence is CATSTKQGGYQPQHF. As DNA, the CDR3 is TGTGCCACCAGCACGAAACAGGGGGGATATCAGCCCCAGCATTTT.

This clonotype appeared many times. The chain employs TRBV6-1 and TRBJ1-5; TRBD1 agrees at 10 bases. Trimming cost V 8 bases and J 4 bases; bases outside gene matches: 8. The CDR3 length is 15 residues. Per germline, CDR1 MNHNS and CDR2 SASEGT. The CDR3 DNA reads TGTGCCAGCCGCCCCCGGGGACAGGGGAATCAGCCCCAGCATTTT. Its translation: CASRPRGQGNQPQHF.

This clonotype was seen many times. For the CDR3, the DNA is TGCAGTGCCGAATTTCCAGGTGCTAATGAAAAACTGTTTTTT. Translating gives CSAEFPGANEKLFF. The rearrangement uses TRBV20-1 and TRBJ1-4; no definite D call. Germline CDR1 is DFQATT and CDR2 is SNEGSKA (reference sequence). The V end was cut by 6 bases, the J end by 3 bases, with 14 bases between. The CDR3 loop spans 14 amino acids.

This clonotype was seen at least ten times. V gene TRBV6-2 or TRBV6-3 combines with J gene TRBJ2-3, with 9 positions matching TRBD1. J lost 3 bases, V lost 6 bases, and 10 bases had no gene match. Germline V gene sequence: CDR1 MNHEY, CDR2 SVGEGT. This CDR3 is 16 amino acids long. CDR3 loop: CASRQWTGVKTDTQYF. The CDR3 coding sequence is TGTGCCAGCAGACAGTGGACAGGGGTCAAGACAGATACGCAGTATTTT.

This clonotype was picked up many times. The chain carries TRBV7-2 and TRBJ1-1; D is unclear. Trimming removed 1 base from V and 7 bases from J, with 13 bases in between. The CDR3 totals 14 residues. Germline V CDR1 and CDR2: SGHTA, FQGNSA. DNA for the CDR3: TGTGCCAGCAGCTTAGGAGGTCGTCCGCTTGAAGCTTTCTTT. Translated, it gives CASSLGGRPLEAFF.

This clonotype was found many times. The chain combines TRBV14 with TRBJ2-1, with 16 positions matching TRBD2. Looked up from germline, CDR1 is SGHDN and CDR2 is FVKESK. This CDR3 is 19 amino acids long. Trimming removed 2 bases from V and 2 bases from J; junction bases left unmatched: 6. The CDR3 loop reads CASSQFGTSGGAAYNEQFF. The CDR3 nucleotides read TGTGCCAGCAGCCAATTCGGGACTAGCGGGGGGGCGGCCTACAATGAGCAGTTCTTC.

Many counts were recorded for this clonotype. The V and J genes are TRBV7-9 and TRBJ1-1; D is uncertain. The germline V gene encodes CDR1 SEHNR and CDR2 FQNEAQ (reference sequence). The CDR3 sequence is 12 residues long. V was trimmed by 5 bases and J by 5 bases, leaving 9 bases between them. The CDR3 bases are TGTGCCAGCAGCAGGGTTGGGACTGAAGCTTTCTTT. Translation: CASSRVGTEAFF.

This clonotype came up a few times. J is TRBJ2-5 and V is TRBV29-1; D ambiguous. CDR1 and CDR2 from the germline V gene are SQVTM and ANQGSEA. This CDR3 has 14 amino acids. V was shortened by 4 bases and J by 5 bases, with 17 bases between the two germline ends. In DNA form, the CDR3 reads TGCAGCGTTGTATTAACCGGGCCCCGGGAGACCCAGTACTTC. Translated, it gives CSVVLTGPRETQYF.

This clonotype was observed at least ten times. The chain links TRBV7-2 to TRBJ1-1; tentatively, D is TRBD1 (5 bases). This CDR3 is 14 amino acids long. The V gene lost 3 bases and the J gene lost 1 base, with 9 bases spanning the gap. Per germline, CDR1 SGHTA and CDR2 FQGNSA. CDR3 in DNA: TGTGCCAGCAGCTTCACAGGAGAGAACACTGAAGCTTTCTTT. Amino acid sequence: CASSFTGENTEAFF. The variable domain in full, completed from reference TRBV7-2 and TRBJ1-1, reads GAGVSQSPSNKVTEKGKDVELRCDPISGHTALYWYRQSLGQGLEFLIYFQGNSAPDKSGLPSDRFSAERTGGSVSTLTIQRTQQEDSAVYLCASSFTGENTEAFFGQGTRLTVV.

This clonotype was observed at least ten times. The chain joins TRBV7-8 to TRBJ2-3, with 11 bases identical to TRBD2. This CDR3 has 18 residues. Unmatched junction bases numbered 13, after V lost 5 bases and J lost 3 bases. In germline, CDR1 is SGHVS, CDR2 FQNEAQ. CDR3 amino acids: CASSVLAGGPRGTDTQYF. The CDR3 DNA is TGTGCCAGCAGCGTCCTAGCGGGGGGCCCTCGTGGGACAGATACGCAGTATTTT.

In its sample, this clonotype was seen many times. The chain uses TRBV10-3 and TRBJ1-5; D uncertain. The ends were cut back, 0 bases at V and 6 bases at J, with 6 bases in the middle. This CDR3 comprises 13 residues. Germline loops: CDR1 ENHRY, CDR2 SYGVKD. This CDR3 reads CAISESRSQPQHF. CDR3 nucleotides: TGTGCCATCAGTGAGTCGAGGAGTCAGCCCCAGCATTTT.

This clonotype was counted only a few times. This chain links TRBV20-1 with TRBJ2-7, with D possibly called TRBD1 or TRBD2 (7 bases each). The CDR3 is 15 residues long. The germline V and J ends were trimmed by 0 bases and 3 bases, with 15 bases remaining between them. Germline V gene lookup returns CDR1 DFQATT and CDR2 SNEGSKA (reference sequence). CDR3 sequence (DNA): TGCAGTGCTAGAGATAACCGGGGGGACAGCTACGAGCAGTACTTC. This encodes CSARDNRGDSYEQYF.